Listed below are T cell receptor beta chains from one sample, sequenced in a study of control samples from healthy donors and cancer patients. Method: immunoSEQ multiplex PCR; TCRdb's copy keeps in-frame clones and lacks some. This sample carries 25,000 to 35,000 clones, approximately 87% of them seen once, and the ten largest clones take roughly 1.6%. The sample comprised PBMCs. The source of these receptors is a woman in her 40s with lung cancer. CDR3s include the opening cysteine and the closing phenylalanine or tryptophan. Each record gives: J gene, D gene, V gene, clone size, CDR3 DNA, CDR3 protein. The D gene is left open where the match is weak. A clone size is listed for some rows: how often the clone was seen (once, few, many), or a class if it is expanded.

j_gene: TRBJ1-1
d_gene: NA
v_gene: TRBV7-9
abundance: NA
CDR3nt: TGTGCCAGCAGCTTAGGGGGAGGAACTGAAGCTTTCTTT
CDR3aa: CASSLGGGTEAFF

j_gene: TRBJ1-5
d_gene: NA
v_gene: TRBV15
abundance: NA
CDR3nt: TGTGCCACCAGCATTGGGACCGCAAGACGTCAGCCCCAGCATTTT
CDR3aa: CATSIGTARRQPQHF

j_gene: TRBJ1-2
d_gene: TRBD1
v_gene: TRBV6-5
abundance: once
CDR3nt: TGTGCCAGCAGTTACGACGTACAGGGGGCGAGAGGCTACACCTTC
CDR3aa: CASSYDVQGARGYTF

j_gene: TRBJ2-1
d_gene: NA
v_gene: TRBV7-9
abundance: NA
CDR3nt: TGTGCCAGCAGCCTCCCAGTAGGGGGTGGGTACAATGAGCAGTTCTTC
CDR3aa: CASSLPVGGGYNEQFF

j_gene: TRBJ1-1
d_gene: TRBD1
v_gene: TRBV9
abundance: NA
CDR3nt: TGTGCCAGCAGCCTAACGACAGGGGGCGGGTACACTGAAGCTTTCTTT
CDR3aa: CASSLTTGGGYTEAFF

j_gene: TRBJ2-1
d_gene: TRBD2
v_gene: TRBV19
abundance: NA
CDR3nt: TGTGCCAGTAGTATGGCTAGCGGGGGGACATACAATGAGCAGTTCTTC
CDR3aa: CASSMASGGTYNEQFF

j_gene: TRBJ2-5
d_gene: NA
v_gene: TRBV12-5
abundance: NA
CDR3nt: TGTGCTAGTGTTGGGTACCAAGAGACCCAGTACTTC
CDR3aa: CASVGYQETQYF

j_gene: TRBJ2-3
d_gene: TRBD2
v_gene: TRBV19
abundance: NA
CDR3nt: TGTGCCAGTAGTATCCGACTAGCAACAGATACGCAGTATTTT
CDR3aa: CASSIRLATDTQYF

j_gene: TRBJ2-7
d_gene: NA
v_gene: TRBV5-1
abundance: NA
CDR3nt: TGCGCCAGCAGCTTGGACACTTACACAAGCTCCTACGAGCAGTACTTC
CDR3aa: CASSLDTYTSSYEQYF

j_gene: TRBJ2-1
d_gene: TRBD2
v_gene: TRBV10-2
abundance: NA
CDR3nt: TGCGCCAGCAGTGAGGAGGGAGCGGGGGGCCGGCTCCCTGAGCAGTTCTTC
CDR3aa: CASSEEGAGGRLPEQFF

j_gene: TRBJ2-7
d_gene: NA
v_gene: TRBV7-8
abundance: NA
CDR3nt: TGTGCCAGCAGCTTAGAAGGTGGGGCGCGGGAGCAGTACTTC
CDR3aa: CASSLEGGAREQYF

j_gene: TRBJ1-4
d_gene: NA
v_gene: TRBV11-2
abundance: NA
CDR3nt: TGTGCCAGCAGCTTCGGGGCAGCTGAAAAACTGTTTTTT
CDR3aa: CASSFGAAEKLFF

j_gene: TRBJ1-1
d_gene: NA
v_gene: TRBV11-2
abundance: NA
CDR3nt: TGTGCCAGCAGCTTAGATCTAGGGGGGAACACTGAAGCTTTCTTT
CDR3aa: CASSLDLGGNTEAFF

j_gene: TRBJ1-2
d_gene: TRBD1
v_gene: TRBV9
abundance: NA
CDR3nt: TGTGCCAGCAGCCCGGCGACAGGGGCGGGCTATGGCTACACCTTC
CDR3aa: CASSPATGAGYGYTF

j_gene: TRBJ1-1
d_gene: NA
v_gene: TRBV29-1
abundance: medium-sized
CDR3nt: TGCAGCGTTGGGGCACCCACTGAAGCTTTCTTT
CDR3aa: CSVGAPTEAFF

j_gene: TRBJ1-2
d_gene: NA
v_gene: TRBV7-2
abundance: NA
CDR3nt: TGTGCCAGCAGCTTGCAGACAGCACGGAAGGGGAATGGCTACACCTTC
CDR3aa: CASSLQTARKGNGYTF

j_gene: TRBJ2-2
d_gene: NA
v_gene: TRBV7-2
abundance: NA
CDR3nt: TGTGCGAGCAGGGACTGGGAGCCCAACACCGGGGAGCTGTTTTTT
CDR3aa: CASRDWEPNTGELFF

j_gene: TRBJ1-2
d_gene: TRBD1
v_gene: TRBV6-2/TRBV6-3
abundance: once
CDR3nt: TGTGCCAGCAGTCCCGGGACAGGGATCGGTTTTAAGGGTGGCTACACCTTC
CDR3aa: CASSPGTGIGFKGGYTF

j_gene: TRBJ2-7
d_gene: TRBD2
v_gene: TRBV3-1/TRBV3-2
abundance: NA
CDR3nt: TGTGCCAGCAGCCAAGGGACTAGCGGCTACGAGCAGTACTTC
CDR3aa: CASSQGTSGYEQYF

j_gene: TRBJ2-2
d_gene: NA
v_gene: TRBV19
abundance: NA
CDR3nt: TGTGCCAGTAGTCCACTGAGGGACTCGAACACCGGGGAGCTGTTTTTT
CDR3aa: CASSPLRDSNTGELFF

j_gene: TRBJ1-6
d_gene: NA
v_gene: TRBV29-1
abundance: NA
CDR3nt: TGCAGCGTTGGCGAGGGGAATTCACCCCTCCACTTT
CDR3aa: CSVGEGNSPLHF

j_gene: TRBJ2-7
d_gene: NA
v_gene: TRBV4-3
abundance: NA
CDR3nt: TGCGCCAGCAGCCAAGAGATCACAGGGCCCTACGAGCAGTACTTC
CDR3aa: CASSQEITGPYEQYF

j_gene: TRBJ1-1
d_gene: NA
v_gene: TRBV28
abundance: NA
CDR3nt: TGTGCCAGCAGTTTACTACAGCTCAACACTGAAGCTTTCTTT
CDR3aa: CASSLLQLNTEAFF

j_gene: TRBJ2-7
d_gene: NA
v_gene: TRBV7-2
abundance: NA
CDR3nt: TGTGCCAGCAGCTCCACGACTGGGAGAAACGAGCAGTACTTC
CDR3aa: CASSSTTGRNEQYF

j_gene: TRBJ1-3
d_gene: NA
v_gene: TRBV29-1
abundance: NA
CDR3nt: TGCAGCGTTGAAACAGGAAACACCATATATTTT
CDR3aa: CSVETGNTIYF

j_gene: TRBJ1-4
d_gene: NA
v_gene: TRBV18
abundance: once
CDR3nt: TGTGCCAGCTCACCATGGGCGACCGTGGATGAAAAACTGTTTTTT
CDR3aa: CASSPWATVDEKLFF

j_gene: TRBJ1-5
d_gene: NA
v_gene: TRBV28
abundance: NA
CDR3nt: TGTGCCAGCAGTTCCGCCCGGGGCAATCAGCCCCAGCATTTT
CDR3aa: CASSSARGNQPQHF

j_gene: TRBJ1-3
d_gene: NA
v_gene: TRBV7-9
abundance: few
CDR3nt: TGTGCCAGCAGACCAGGGAGCTCTGGAAACACCATATATTTT
CDR3aa: CASRPGSSGNTIYF

j_gene: TRBJ2-1
d_gene: TRBD2
v_gene: TRBV6-5
abundance: few
CDR3nt: TGTGCCAGCAGTTCCACAAGCGGGGGGGCTCGTGAGCAGTTCTTC
CDR3aa: CASSSTSGGAREQFF

j_gene: TRBJ1-1
d_gene: TRBD1
v_gene: TRBV7-8
abundance: NA
CDR3nt: TGTGCCAGCAGCACTTCCCTTGGACAGGGGGCTGGGGCTTTCTTT
CDR3aa: CASSTSLGQGAGAFF

j_gene: TRBJ2-7
d_gene: NA
v_gene: TRBV27
abundance: NA
CDR3nt: TGTGCCAGCAGTTTAACCTCGGGATCTACCCTTGGGGAGCAGTACTTC
CDR3aa: CASSLTSGSTLGEQYF

j_gene: TRBJ1-5
d_gene: NA
v_gene: TRBV21-1
abundance: NA
CDR3nt: TGTGCCAGCACACAGGGGGGAGTAAATCAGCCCCAGCATTTT
CDR3aa: CASTQGGVNQPQHF

j_gene: TRBJ2-1
d_gene: NA
v_gene: TRBV20-1
abundance: NA
CDR3nt: TGCAGTGCTAGTACTAGCCGTGAGTGGAATGAGCAGTTCTTC
CDR3aa: CSASTSREWNEQFF

j_gene: TRBJ1-1
d_gene: NA
v_gene: TRBV27
abundance: NA
CDR3nt: TGTGCCAGCAGTCTCTACGAAGGGATGAACACTGAAGCTTTCTTT
CDR3aa: CASSLYEGMNTEAFF

j_gene: TRBJ2-3
d_gene: TRBD1
v_gene: TRBV11-3
abundance: few
CDR3nt: TGTGCCAGCAGCTTAGATGGGACAGGGGACGATACGCAGTATTTT
CDR3aa: CASSLDGTGDDTQYF

j_gene: TRBJ2-7
d_gene: NA
v_gene: TRBV30
abundance: NA
CDR3nt: TGTGCCTGGAGTAGAGGGTTATACGAGCAGTACTTC
CDR3aa: CAWSRGLYEQYF

j_gene: TRBJ2-1
d_gene: NA
v_gene: TRBV7-6
abundance: NA
CDR3nt: TGTGCCAGCAGCTTAGGGGGTTCCGGTGAGCAGTTCTTC
CDR3aa: CASSLGGSGEQFF

j_gene: TRBJ1-6
d_gene: TRBD1
v_gene: TRBV6-5
abundance: few
CDR3nt: TGTGCCAGCAGTTCCAGGGGGAATAATTCACCCCTCCACTTT
CDR3aa: CASSSRGNNSPLHF

j_gene: TRBJ2-7
d_gene: NA
v_gene: TRBV11-3
abundance: NA
CDR3nt: TGTGCCAGCAGCTTCACAGGGACCGAGCAGTACTTC
CDR3aa: CASSFTGTEQYF

j_gene: TRBJ2-2
d_gene: NA
v_gene: TRBV11-2
abundance: NA
CDR3nt: TGTGCCAGCAGCTTAGAAAGGACCGGGGAGCTGTTTTTT
CDR3aa: CASSLERTGELFF

j_gene: TRBJ1-5
d_gene: NA
v_gene: TRBV7-8
abundance: NA
CDR3nt: TGTGCCAGCAGCCTCATGACCGATACTGCCTATAGCAATCAGCCCCAGCATTTT
CDR3aa: CASSLMTDTAYSNQPQHF

j_gene: TRBJ1-1
d_gene: NA
v_gene: TRBV3-1/TRBV3-2
abundance: NA
CDR3nt: TGTGCCAGCAGCCGCCCCGGAGGGCTGGCTTTCTTT
CDR3aa: CASSRPGGLAFF

j_gene: TRBJ1-5
d_gene: TRBD1
v_gene: TRBV30
abundance: NA
CDR3nt: TGTGCCTGGAGTGCTACAGGGGGCGGTTTTGGCAATCAGCCCCAGCATTTT
CDR3aa: CAWSATGGGFGNQPQHF

j_gene: TRBJ2-5
d_gene: TRBD1
v_gene: TRBV7-8
abundance: once
CDR3nt: TGTGCCAGCAGCTTACCGTGGGACAGAACTCAAGAGACCCAGTACTTC
CDR3aa: CASSLPWDRTQETQYF

j_gene: TRBJ1-1
d_gene: TRBD1
v_gene: TRBV6-5
abundance: NA
CDR3nt: TGTGCCAGCAGTTACTCGGGGACAGGGGACACTGAAGCTTTCTTT
CDR3aa: CASSYSGTGDTEAFF

j_gene: TRBJ2-5
d_gene: NA
v_gene: TRBV6-1
abundance: once
CDR3nt: TGTGCCAGCAGTGAAATGCGGGGAAGGACGGAGACCCAGTACTTC
CDR3aa: CASSEMRGRTETQYF

j_gene: TRBJ1-5
d_gene: TRBD1
v_gene: TRBV7-6
abundance: NA
CDR3nt: TGTGCCAGCAGCCAAGGACAGGGGGCCGGTCAGCCCCAGCATTTT
CDR3aa: CASSQGQGAGQPQHF

j_gene: TRBJ2-3
d_gene: TRBD2
v_gene: TRBV6-2/TRBV6-3
abundance: few
CDR3nt: TGTGCCAGCAGTTACAGACTAGCGGGGGGGCCAGATACGCAGTATTTT
CDR3aa: CASSYRLAGGPDTQYF

j_gene: TRBJ1-3
d_gene: NA
v_gene: TRBV10-3
abundance: NA
CDR3nt: TGTGCCATCACGACAGACTCTGGAAACACCATATATTTT
CDR3aa: CAITTDSGNTIYF

j_gene: TRBJ1-6
d_gene: NA
v_gene: TRBV5-1
abundance: NA
CDR3nt: TGCGCCAGCAGCTTGGACCAACTGAATAATTCACCCCTCCACTTT
CDR3aa: CASSLDQLNNSPLHF

j_gene: TRBJ2-5
d_gene: NA
v_gene: TRBV6-5
abundance: NA
CDR3nt: TGTGCCAGCAGTTACTCGATGGCTACCCAAGAGGCCCAGTACTTC
CDR3aa: CASSYSMATQEAQYF

j_gene: TRBJ2-2
d_gene: NA
v_gene: TRBV28
abundance: NA
CDR3nt: TGTGCCAGCATGGGACCCCAACGAACGAACACCGGGGAGCTGTTTTTT
CDR3aa: CASMGPQRTNTGELFF

j_gene: TRBJ2-1
d_gene: TRBD1
v_gene: TRBV11-3
abundance: once
CDR3nt: TGTGCCAGCAGCTCGAAGACAGGGTCTTACAATGAGCAGTTCTTC
CDR3aa: CASSSKTGSYNEQFF

j_gene: TRBJ2-5
d_gene: TRBD2
v_gene: TRBV6-1
abundance: NA
CDR3nt: TGTGCCAGCAGTGAATTTAGCGGGGGGCAAGAGACCCAGTACTTC
CDR3aa: CASSEFSGGQETQYF

j_gene: TRBJ1-1
d_gene: NA
v_gene: TRBV4-3
abundance: NA
CDR3nt: TGCGCCAGCAGCCAAGGGGCCAGCGGTCGGACTGAAGCTTTCTTT
CDR3aa: CASSQGASGRTEAFF

j_gene: TRBJ1-6
d_gene: NA
v_gene: TRBV6-5
abundance: NA
CDR3nt: TGTGCCAGCAGTTACTCGCTCCCCATTCATAATTCACCCCTCCACTTT
CDR3aa: CASSYSLPIHNSPLHF

j_gene: TRBJ2-2
d_gene: NA
v_gene: TRBV4-3
abundance: once
CDR3nt: TGCGCCAGCAGCCAAGATCTCGAACCCGGCACCGGGGAGCTGTTTTTT
CDR3aa: CASSQDLEPGTGELFF

j_gene: TRBJ1-2
d_gene: NA
v_gene: TRBV4-1
abundance: once
CDR3nt: TGCGCCAGCAGCCAAGAACCGATCGCCTCGAGACAGGAGGGTTACACCTTC
CDR3aa: CASSQEPIASRQEGYTF